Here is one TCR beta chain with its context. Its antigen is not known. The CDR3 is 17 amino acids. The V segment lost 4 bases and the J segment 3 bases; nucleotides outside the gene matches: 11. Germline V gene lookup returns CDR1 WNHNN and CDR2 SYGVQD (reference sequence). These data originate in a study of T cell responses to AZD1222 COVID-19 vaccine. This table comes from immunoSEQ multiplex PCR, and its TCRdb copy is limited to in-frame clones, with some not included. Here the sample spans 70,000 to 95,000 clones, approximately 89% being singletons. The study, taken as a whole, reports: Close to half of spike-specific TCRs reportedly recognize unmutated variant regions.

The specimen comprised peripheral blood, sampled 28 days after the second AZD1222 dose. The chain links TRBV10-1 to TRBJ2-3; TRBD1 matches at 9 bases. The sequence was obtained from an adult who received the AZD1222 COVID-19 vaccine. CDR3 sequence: CASSGAGTGRRTDTQYF. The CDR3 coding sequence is TGCGCCAGCAGTGGAGCCGGGACAGGGAGGAGGACAGATACGCAGTATTTT.